The 18 T cell receptor beta chains given below trace back to one sample, sequenced in a study of a mutant IDH1 vaccine in newly diagnosed glioma. Documented time point: baseline, week 1 (first vaccination visit). Treatment here: pre-vaccination baseline after standard-of-care therapy. Clones were read by immunoSEQ multiplex PCR, and TCRdb kept only the in-frame ones, dropping some. The sample yields 75,000 to 100,000 clones, 70% to 90% seen once. Sequencing used PBMCs, obtained from a glioma patient treated with radiotherapy, temozolomide or both. Receptors originate from a woman aged 50 to 60 with glioma.

The V call is TRBV19, the J call TRBJ1-1; D is uncertain. Trimming cost V 2 bases and J 7 bases, with 8 bases left between them. This CDR3 has 12 residues. Germline CDR1 reads LNHDA; CDR2 reads SQIVND (reference sequence). The chain's CDR3 is CASSIFGREAFF. The CDR3 nucleotides are TGTGCCAGTAGTATATTTGGCCGTGAAGCTTTCTTT.

The rearrangement uses TRBV5-1 and TRBJ2-4; the match to TRBD2 covers 7 bases. The CDR3 length is 15 residues. V gave up 0 bases and J gave up 6 bases; unmatched junction bases: 6. Per germline, CDR1 SGHRS and CDR2 YFSETQ. This CDR3 is CASSLAFAGANIQYF. The CDR3 DNA reads as TGCGCCAGCAGCTTGGCCTTCGCGGGAGCAAACATTCAGTACTTC.

The chain couples TRBV6-1 to TRBJ1-5; D gene uncertain. The CDR3 covers 14 residues. Trimming cost V 1 base and J 7 bases, with 11 bases left between them. From germline, CDR1 is MNHNS and CDR2 SASEGT. The CDR3 sequence is CASSEVGQWQPQHF. The CDR3 coding sequence is TGTGCCAGCAGTGAAGTAGGTCAGTGGCAGCCCCAGCATTTT.

This chain links TRBV5-1 with TRBJ2-2; TRBD2 agrees at 10 bases. Trimming cost V 0 bases and J 7 bases; bases outside gene matches: 6. CDR1 is SGHRS, CDR2 YFSETQ, per germline. The CDR3 has 16 amino acids. The CDR3 loop is CASSLALAGVRGELFF. CDR3 sequence (DNA): TGCGCCAGCAGCTTGGCTCTAGCGGGAGTACGCGGGGAGCTGTTTTTT.

Notes on this clone: At one end the junction does not follow the germline gene, possibly because of a read error. The chain recombines TRBV10-3 with TRBJ2-7; either TRBD1 or TRBD2 may fit D (5 bases each). This CDR3 region has 16 residues. Germline V CDR1 and CDR2: ENHRY, SYGVKD. CDR3 loop: CASSEDLGTVVYEQYF. CDR3 sequence (DNA): TGTGCCAGCAGTGAAGATCTTGGGACGGTCGTCTACGAGCAGTACTTC.

This clone was observed a handful of times. The chain recombines TRBV6-6 with TRBJ1-4; D is perhaps TRBD1 (5 bases). V lost 2 bases and J 10 bases, leaving 11 bases between the germline ends. From germline, CDR1 is MNHNY and CDR2 SVGAGI (reference sequence). CDR3 size: 13 residues. The CDR3 DNA follows: TGTGCCAGCAGTTACCCGGGGCCGCTAAAACTGTTTTTT. This translates into CASSYPGPLKLFF.

The V and J genes are TRBV11-1 and TRBJ2-7, with TRBD2 matching 8 bases. CDR1 is SGHAT and CDR2 is FQDESV in the germline V gene (reference sequence). The CDR3 runs 15 residues. V lost 1 base and J lost 5; bases outside the gene matches: 7. The CDR3 region is CASSLGPAGEDEQYF. As DNA, the CDR3 is TGTGCCAGCAGCTTAGGGCCAGCGGGAGAGGACGAGCAGTACTTC. Full variable domain (outside the CDR3, taken from reference TRBV11-1 and TRBJ2-7): EAEVAQSPRYKITEKSQAVAFWCDPISGHATLYWYRQILGQGPELLVQFQDESVVDDSQLPKDRFSAERLKGVDSTLKIQPAELGDSAMYLCASSLGPAGEDEQYFGPGTRLTVT.

The chain carries TRBV6-5 and TRBJ1-5; no definite D call. Germline-derived CDR1 and CDR2 are MNHEY and SVGAGI. The length of the CDR3 is 13 residues. DNA of the CDR3: TGTGGGGCAGGTGACGGGAACAATCAGCCCCAGCATTTT. Protein product: CGAGDGNNQPQHF.

The chain joins TRBV18 to TRBJ2-1, with D perhaps matching TRBD2 (5 bases). V lost 3 bases and J 0 bases, leaving 9 bases between the germline ends. CDR3 length: 15 amino acids. Germline assignment: CDR1 KGHSH and CDR2 LQKENI. Written as DNA, the CDR3 is TGTGCCAGCTCACCTCGGGGTATCTCCTACAATGAGCAGTTCTTC. Amino acid sequence: CASSPRGISYNEQFF.

This clone was seen more than once but under ten times. This chain links TRBV5-1 with TRBJ1-6, with 7 bases aligning to TRBD1. Germline CDR1 SGHRS, CDR2 YFSETQ. Germline trimming cut 4 bases from V and 7 bases from J; bases unmatched to any gene: 8. The CDR3 sequence is 15 residues long. The DNA for the CDR3 is TGCGCCAGCAGCCCGATGACAGGGCAGAATTCACCCCTCCACTTT. It translates to CASSPMTGQNSPLHF.

The rearrangement joins TRBV6-1 to TRBJ1-2; 10 bases are shared with TRBD1. The CDR3 is 15 residues long. Germline-derived CDR1 and CDR2 are MNHNS and SASEGT. Losses at the gene ends were 2 bases for V and 7 bases for J; bases not matched to a gene: 7. This CDR3 is CASSERSTGGIGYTF. CDR3 DNA sequence: TGTGCCAGCAGTGAACGGTCGACAGGGGGCATTGGCTACACCTTC.

The chain has TRBV5-1 and TRBJ2-1; the match to TRBD2 covers 10 bases. The CDR3 has 18 residues. V trimming: 3 bases; J trimming: 4 bases; junction bases outside the gene matches: 13. CDR1 and CDR2 (germline): SGHRS, YFSETQ. The CDR3 spells CASSSPLKIAGGYNEQFF. In DNA, the CDR3 is TGCGCCAGCAGCTCTCCACTTAAGATAGCGGGAGGATACAATGAGCAGTTCTTC.

This chain uses TRBV5-1 with TRBJ2-7; the D is unclear. This CDR3 contains 15 residues. Between the trimmed V and J ends, which lost 4 bases and 2 bases, there was a span of 16 bases. The germline V gene has CDR1 SGHRS and CDR2 YFSETQ. The CDR3 coding sequence is TGCGCCAGCAGCCCCGGGTGGGCCTTAACCTACGAGCAGTACTTC. Translating gives CASSPGWALTYEQYF.

CDR3 loop: CASSITSVHTQYF. CDR3 bases: TGTGCCAGCAGTATAACTAGTGTTCATACGCAGTATTTT. V gene TRBV7-2 combines with J gene TRBJ2-3; D possibly corresponds to TRBD2 (5 bases). Looked up from germline, CDR1 is SGHTA and CDR2 is FQGNSA. This CDR3 is 13 amino acids long. Trimming cost V 6 bases and J 7 bases, with 14 bases left between them.

This clone was observed once. The rearrangement uses TRBV5-1 and TRBJ2-5; TRBD2 is a possible D gene (6 bases). The V gene's germline CDR1 is SGHRS and CDR2 YFSETQ. The CDR3 has 15 residues. The V end lost 4 bases, the J end lost 5 bases, and 18 bases lay between the germline ends. CDR3 in amino acids: CASSPGEAGHETQYF. For the CDR3, the DNA is TGCGCCAGCAGCCCGGGTGAAGCGGGCCACGAGACCCAGTACTTC.

This chain joins TRBV7-8 and TRBJ1-1; TRBD1 agrees at 8 bases. This CDR3 contains 14 residues. Germline values: CDR1 SGHVS, CDR2 FQNEAQ. The ends lost 2 bases at V and 6 bases at J; junction bases unmatched: 5. CDR3 in amino acids: CASSLRSGGSEAFF. The DNA for the CDR3 is TGTGCCAGCAGCTTAAGGTCAGGGGGCTCTGAAGCTTTCTTT.

The chain carries TRBV18 and TRBJ2-7; 7 bases line up with TRBD2. Germline V lookup: CDR1 KGHSH, CDR2 LQKENI. The CDR3 consists of 13 residues. V shed 3 bases, J shed 6 bases, and the junction held 5 bases outside the gene matches. The chain's CDR3 is CASSPTSRSEQYF. Written as DNA, the CDR3 is TGTGCCAGCTCACCGACTAGCAGGTCCGAGCAGTACTTC.

This chain connects TRBV27 to TRBJ1-4; D is ambiguous. CDR3 length equals 16 residues. Germline values: CDR1 MNHEY, CDR2 SMNVEV (reference sequence). The V end lost 4 bases, the J end lost 0 bases, and 12 bases lay between the germline ends. CDR3 sequence: CASSSRETATNEKLFF. The CDR3 DNA reads TGTGCCAGCAGTTCGCGGGAGACTGCAACTAATGAAAAACTGTTTTTT.